Listed here is a single T cell receptor (beta chain). Its cognate antigen is unknown. The time point is: week 5, during vaccination. What each vaccine dose contained was 300 ug of mutant IDH1 20-mer peptide, accompanied by topical imiquimod. The source of the sample is a study of a mutant IDH1 vaccine in newly diagnosed glioma. Study context: At weeks 1, 3, 5, 7, 11, 15, 19 and 23, patients received a vaccination, eight in all. Receipt of radiotherapy, temozolomide, or both preceded the study, and most received both. Study conclusions and caveats: Alterations occurring in top peripheral T cell clonotypes seemed unrelated to pseudoprogression.

The germline V gene has CDR1 SEHNR and CDR2 FQNEAQ (reference sequence). V shed 5 bases and J shed 7 bases, with 9 bases lying between them. The length of the CDR3 is 13 residues. Measured with immunoSEQ multiplex PCR; TCRdb has only the in-frame clones, and not every one. The sample lists about 36,000 clones; 81% were seen once. The sequencing used PBMCs, collected from a glioma patient whose treatment included an IDH1 peptide vaccine. The genes are TRBV7-9 and TRBJ1-6, with D unresolved. The receptor comes from a man in his fifties with glioma. The CDR3 sequence: CASSPYSNSPLHF. In DNA form, the CDR3 reads TGTGCCAGCAGCCCTTACTCCAATTCACCCCTCCACTTT.